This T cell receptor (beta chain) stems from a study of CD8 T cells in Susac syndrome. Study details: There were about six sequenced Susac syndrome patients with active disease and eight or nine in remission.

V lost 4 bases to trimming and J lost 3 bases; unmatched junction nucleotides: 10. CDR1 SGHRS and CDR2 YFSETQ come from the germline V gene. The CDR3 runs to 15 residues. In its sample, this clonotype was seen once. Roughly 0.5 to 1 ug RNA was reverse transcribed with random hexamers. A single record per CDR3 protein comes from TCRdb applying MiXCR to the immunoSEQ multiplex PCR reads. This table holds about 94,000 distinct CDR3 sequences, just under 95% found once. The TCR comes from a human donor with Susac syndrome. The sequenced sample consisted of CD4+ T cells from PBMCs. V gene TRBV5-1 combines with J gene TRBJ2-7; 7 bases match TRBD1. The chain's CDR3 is CASSAVTGALYEQYF. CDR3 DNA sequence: TGCGCCAGCAGCGCGGTAACAGGGGCCCTCTACGAGCAGTACTTC.